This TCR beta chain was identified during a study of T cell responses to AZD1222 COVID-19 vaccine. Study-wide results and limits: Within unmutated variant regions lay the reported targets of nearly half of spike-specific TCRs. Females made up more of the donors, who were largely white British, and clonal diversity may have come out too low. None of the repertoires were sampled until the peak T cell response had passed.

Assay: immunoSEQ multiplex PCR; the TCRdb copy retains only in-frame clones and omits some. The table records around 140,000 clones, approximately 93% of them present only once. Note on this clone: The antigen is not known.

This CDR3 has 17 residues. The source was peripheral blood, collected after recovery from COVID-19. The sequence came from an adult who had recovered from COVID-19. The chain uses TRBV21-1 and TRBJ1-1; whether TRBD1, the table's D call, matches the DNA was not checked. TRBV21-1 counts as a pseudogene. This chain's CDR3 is CASSKGRDRELNTEAFF. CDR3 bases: TGTGCCAGCAGCAAAGGCAGAGACAGAGAGCTGAACACTGAAGCTTTCTTT.